This T cell receptor beta chain is drawn from a study of Graves' ophthalmopathy and Graves' hyperthyroidism. On the study more broadly: Hyperthyroidism was classified as stable if no ophthalmopathy occurred within 18 months of follow-up. Study-level findings and limits: Prediction of ophthalmopathy progression reached over 65% sensitivity and approximately 74% specificity.

Among the hyperthyroidism patients, all were newly diagnosed, aged 18 to 65, with under 2 months' duration. This CDR3 region has 17 residues. CDR1 is DFQATT and CDR2 is SNEGSKA in the germline V gene (reference sequence). Deletions cut 2 bases from V and 7 bases from J, with 21 bases between. RNA transcripts were the template, and TCR beta CDR3 regions were amplified from them. The first round was an RT-PCR with HTBI primers, and the second round was a multiplex PCR. TCRdb itself ran the multiplex PCR reads through MiXCR, one entry per CDR3 protein. Among over a million distinct CDR3 sequences listed, less than 45% were seen once. This clonotype occurred many times. The antigen remains unidentified.

The sequence came from an adult man with Graves' hyperthyroidism. The sequenced sample consisted of peripheral blood or thyroid tissue (not recorded which). The genes are TRBV20-1 and TRBJ1-6, with TRBD1 as a possible D gene (5 bases). In DNA form, the CDR3 reads TGCAGTGCTAGATTGAGAAGGCAGGGAGGGGTAAATTCACCCCTCCACTTT. Translated: CSARLRRQGGVNSPLHF.